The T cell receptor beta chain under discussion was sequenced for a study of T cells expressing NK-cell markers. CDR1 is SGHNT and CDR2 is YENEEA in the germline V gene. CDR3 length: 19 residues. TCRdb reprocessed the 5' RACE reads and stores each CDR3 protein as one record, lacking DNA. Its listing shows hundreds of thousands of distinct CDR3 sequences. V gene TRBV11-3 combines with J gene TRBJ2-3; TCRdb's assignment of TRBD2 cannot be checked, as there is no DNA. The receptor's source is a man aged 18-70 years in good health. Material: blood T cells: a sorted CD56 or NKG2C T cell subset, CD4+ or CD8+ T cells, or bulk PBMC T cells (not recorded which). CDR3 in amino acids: CASSLVVSGALLGTDTQYF. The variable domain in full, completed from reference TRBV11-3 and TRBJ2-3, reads EAGVVQSPRYKIIEKKQPVAFWCNPISGHNTLYWYLQNLGQGPELLIRYENEEAVDDSQLPKDRFSAERLKGVDSTLKIQPAELGDSAVYLCASSLVVSGALLGTDTQYFGPGTRLTVL.